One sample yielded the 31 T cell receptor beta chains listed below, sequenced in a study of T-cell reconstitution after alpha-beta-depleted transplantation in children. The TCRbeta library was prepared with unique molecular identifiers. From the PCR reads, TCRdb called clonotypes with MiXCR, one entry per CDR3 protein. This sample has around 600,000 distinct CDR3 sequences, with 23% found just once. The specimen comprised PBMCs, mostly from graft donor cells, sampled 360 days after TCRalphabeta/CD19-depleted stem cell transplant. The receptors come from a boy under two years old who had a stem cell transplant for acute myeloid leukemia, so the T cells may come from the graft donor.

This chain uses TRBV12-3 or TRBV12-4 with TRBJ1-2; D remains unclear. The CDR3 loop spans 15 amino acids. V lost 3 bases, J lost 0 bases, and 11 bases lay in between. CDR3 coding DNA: TGTGCCAGCAGTTTTGGGAGAGGGACTAACTATGGCTACACCTTC. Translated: CASSFGRGTNYGYTF.

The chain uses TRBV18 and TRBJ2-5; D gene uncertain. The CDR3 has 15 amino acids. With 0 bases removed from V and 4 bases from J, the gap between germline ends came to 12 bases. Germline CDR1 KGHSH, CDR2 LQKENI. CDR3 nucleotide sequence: TGTGCCAGCTCACCACCTTCCGGCAGAGGAGAGACCCAGTACTTC. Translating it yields CASSPPSGRGETQYF.

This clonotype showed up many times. The CDR3 bases are TGTGCCGCAGGGAGGGGGCGTTTCACTGAAGCTTTCTTT. Protein sequence: CAAGRGRFTEAFF. The chain is built from TRBV15 and TRBJ1-1; TRBD1 agrees at 7 bases. Trimming at V came to 11 bases and at J to 4 bases, leaving 10 bases not matched to a gene. This CDR3 is 13 amino acids long. Germline V gene sequence: CDR1 LNHNV, CDR2 YYDKDF (reference sequence).

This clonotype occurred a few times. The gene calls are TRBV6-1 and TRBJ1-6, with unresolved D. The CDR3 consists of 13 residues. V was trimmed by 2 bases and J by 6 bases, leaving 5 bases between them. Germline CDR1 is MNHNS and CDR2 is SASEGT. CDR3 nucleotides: TGTGCCAGCAGTGAATTGGGTAATTCACCCCTCCACTTT. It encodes CASSELGNSPLHF.

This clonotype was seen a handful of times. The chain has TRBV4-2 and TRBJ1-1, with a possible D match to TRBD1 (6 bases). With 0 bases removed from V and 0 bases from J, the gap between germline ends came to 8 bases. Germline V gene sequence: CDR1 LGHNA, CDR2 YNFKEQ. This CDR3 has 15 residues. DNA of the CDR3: TGTGCCAGCAGCCAAGAGGGGGACATGAACACTGAAGCTTTCTTT. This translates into CASSQEGDMNTEAFF.

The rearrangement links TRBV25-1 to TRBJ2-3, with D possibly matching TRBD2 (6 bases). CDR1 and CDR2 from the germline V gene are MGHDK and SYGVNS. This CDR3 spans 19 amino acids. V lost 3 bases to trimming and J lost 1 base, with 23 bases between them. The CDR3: CASSDLPVIGGWGTDTQYF. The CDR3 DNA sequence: TGTGCCAGCAGTGACCTCCCTGTGATCGGGGGATGGGGCACAGATACGCAGTATTTT.

The CDR3 spells CATSEAGGADTQYF. The CDR3 DNA reads TGTGCCACCAGTGAAGCGGGGGGCGCAGATACGCAGTATTTT. V gene TRBV24-1 combines with J gene TRBJ2-3, with 9 bases aligning to TRBD2. This CDR3 contains 14 residues. Trimming took 4 bases from V and 4 from J; bases not matched to a gene: 2. Per germline, CDR1 KGHDR and CDR2 SFDVKD.

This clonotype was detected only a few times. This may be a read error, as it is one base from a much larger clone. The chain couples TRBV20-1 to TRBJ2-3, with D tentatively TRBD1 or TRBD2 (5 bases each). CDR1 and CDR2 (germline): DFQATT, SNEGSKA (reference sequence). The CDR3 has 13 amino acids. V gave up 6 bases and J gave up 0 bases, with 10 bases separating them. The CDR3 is CSACGGSTDTQYF. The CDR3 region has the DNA TGCAGTGCCTGTGGGGGTAGCACAGATACGCAGTATTTT.

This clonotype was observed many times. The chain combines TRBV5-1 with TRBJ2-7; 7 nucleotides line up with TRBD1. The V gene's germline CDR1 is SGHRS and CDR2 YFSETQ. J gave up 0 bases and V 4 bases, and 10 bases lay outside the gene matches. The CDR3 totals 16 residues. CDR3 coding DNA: TGCGCCAGCAGCCGCGAGACAGGGTTTAGCTCCTACGAGCAGTACTTC. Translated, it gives CASSRETGFSSYEQYF. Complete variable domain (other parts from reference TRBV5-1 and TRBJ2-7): KAGVTQTPRYLIKTRGQQVTLSCSPISGHRSVSWYQQTPGQGLQFLFEYFSETQRNKGNFPGRFSGRQFSNSRSEMNVSTLELGDSALYLCASSRETGFSSYEQYFGPGTRLTVT.

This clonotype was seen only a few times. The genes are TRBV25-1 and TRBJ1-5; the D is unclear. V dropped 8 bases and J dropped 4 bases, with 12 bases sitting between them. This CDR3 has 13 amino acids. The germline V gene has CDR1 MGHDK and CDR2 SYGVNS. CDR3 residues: CASQPPGNQPQHF. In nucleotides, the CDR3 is TGTGCCAGCCAACCCCCGGGGAATCAGCCCCAGCATTTT.

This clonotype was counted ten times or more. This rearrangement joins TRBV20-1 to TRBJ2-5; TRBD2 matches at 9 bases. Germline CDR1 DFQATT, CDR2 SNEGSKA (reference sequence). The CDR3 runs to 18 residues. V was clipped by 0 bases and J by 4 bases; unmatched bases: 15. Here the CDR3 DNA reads TGCAGTGCTAGAGATTGGATCAGGGGTAGCGGGGGAGGAGAGACCCAGTACTTC. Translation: CSARDWIRGSGGGETQYF.

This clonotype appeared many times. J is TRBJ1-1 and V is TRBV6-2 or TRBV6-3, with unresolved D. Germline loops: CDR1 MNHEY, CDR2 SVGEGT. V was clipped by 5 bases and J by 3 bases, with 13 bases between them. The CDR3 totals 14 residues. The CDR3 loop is CASSPLSSHTEAFF. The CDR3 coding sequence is TGTGCCAGCAGTCCTCTTTCATCTCACACTGAAGCTTTCTTT.

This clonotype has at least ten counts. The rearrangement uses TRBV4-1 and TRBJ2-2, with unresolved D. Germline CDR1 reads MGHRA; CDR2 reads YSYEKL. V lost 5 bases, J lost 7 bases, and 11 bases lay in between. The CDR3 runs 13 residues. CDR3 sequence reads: CASSLGSFGELFF. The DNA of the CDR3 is TGCGCCAGCAGCTTAGGGTCCTTCGGGGAGCTGTTTTTT.

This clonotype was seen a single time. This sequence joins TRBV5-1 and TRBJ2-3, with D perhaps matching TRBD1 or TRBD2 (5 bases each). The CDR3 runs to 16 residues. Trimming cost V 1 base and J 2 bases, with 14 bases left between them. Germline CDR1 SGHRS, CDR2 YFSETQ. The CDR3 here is CASSLFIRGPTDTQYF. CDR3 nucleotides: TGCGCCAGCAGCTTGTTCATTCGGGGACCCACAGATACGCAGTATTTT.

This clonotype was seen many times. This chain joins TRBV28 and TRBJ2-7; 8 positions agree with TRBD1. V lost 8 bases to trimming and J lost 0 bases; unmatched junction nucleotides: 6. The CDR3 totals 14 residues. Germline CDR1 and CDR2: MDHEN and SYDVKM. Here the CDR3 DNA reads TGTGCCAGCGGAGGTACAGGGGGCTCCTACGAGCAGTACGTC. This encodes CASGGTGGSYEQYV.

CDR3 sequence (DNA): TGCGCCAGCAGCCAAGGGGGAGCGGGCTCCCAAGAGACCCAGTACTTC. Encoded protein: CASSQGGAGSQETQYF. V gene TRBV4-1 combines with J gene TRBJ2-5, with a tentative D call TRBD2 (6 bases). The CDR3 loop spans 16 amino acids. Germline loops: CDR1 MGHRA, CDR2 YSYEKL. V was shortened by 1 base and J by 1 base, with 13 bases between the two germline ends.

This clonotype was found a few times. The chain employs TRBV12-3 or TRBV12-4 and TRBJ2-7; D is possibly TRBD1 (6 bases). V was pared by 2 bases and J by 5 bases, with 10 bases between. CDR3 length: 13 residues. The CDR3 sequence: CASSLHRVHEQYF. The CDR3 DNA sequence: TGTGCCAGCAGTTTACACAGGGTACACGAGCAGTACTTC.

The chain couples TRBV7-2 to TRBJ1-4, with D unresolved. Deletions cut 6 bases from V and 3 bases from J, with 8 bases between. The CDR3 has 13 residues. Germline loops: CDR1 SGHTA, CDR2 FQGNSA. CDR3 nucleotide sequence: TGTGCCAGCAGTCTTACTTCTAATGAAAAACTGTTTTTT. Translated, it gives CASSLTSNEKLFF. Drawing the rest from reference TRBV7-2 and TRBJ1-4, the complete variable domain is GAGVSQSPSNKVTEKGKDVELRCDPISGHTALYWYRQSLGQGLEFLIYFQGNSAPDKSGLPSDRFSAERTGGSVSTLTIQRTQQEDSAVYLCASSLTSNEKLFFGSGTQLSVL.

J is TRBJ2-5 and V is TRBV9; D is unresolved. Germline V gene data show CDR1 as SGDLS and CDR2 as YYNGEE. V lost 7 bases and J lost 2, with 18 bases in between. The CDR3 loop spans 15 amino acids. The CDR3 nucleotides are TGTGCCAGCGCCAACGCCGGCGTGGGACAAGAGACCCAGTACTTC. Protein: CASANAGVGQETQYF.

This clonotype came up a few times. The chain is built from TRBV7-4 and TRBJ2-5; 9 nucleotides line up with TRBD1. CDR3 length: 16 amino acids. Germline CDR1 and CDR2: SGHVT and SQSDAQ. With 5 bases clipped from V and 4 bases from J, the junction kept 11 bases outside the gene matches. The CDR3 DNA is TGTGCCAGCAGCACTCCGGACAGGGGTCGATCAGAGACCCAGTACTTC. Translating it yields CASSTPDRGRSETQYF.

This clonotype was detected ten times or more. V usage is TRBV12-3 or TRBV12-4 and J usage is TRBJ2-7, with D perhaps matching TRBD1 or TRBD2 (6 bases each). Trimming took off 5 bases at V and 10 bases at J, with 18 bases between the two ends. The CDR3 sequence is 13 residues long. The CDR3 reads CASSPTNGGEQYF. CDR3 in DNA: TGTGCCAGCAGTCCGACGAACGGGGGCGAACAGTACTTC.

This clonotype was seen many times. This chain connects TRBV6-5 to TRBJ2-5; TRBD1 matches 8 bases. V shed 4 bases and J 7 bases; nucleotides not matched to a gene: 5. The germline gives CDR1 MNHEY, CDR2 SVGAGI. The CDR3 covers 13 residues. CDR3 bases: TGTGCCAGCAGTTCGGGACAGGTCACGACCCAGTACTTC. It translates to CASSSGQVTTQYF.

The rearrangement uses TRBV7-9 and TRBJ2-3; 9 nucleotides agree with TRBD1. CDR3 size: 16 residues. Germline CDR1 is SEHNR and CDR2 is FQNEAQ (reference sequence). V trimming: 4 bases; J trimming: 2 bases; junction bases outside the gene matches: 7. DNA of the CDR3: TGTGCCAGCAGCTCCCCCGGGACAGGGATCACAGATACGCAGTATTTT. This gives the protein CASSSPGTGITDTQYF.

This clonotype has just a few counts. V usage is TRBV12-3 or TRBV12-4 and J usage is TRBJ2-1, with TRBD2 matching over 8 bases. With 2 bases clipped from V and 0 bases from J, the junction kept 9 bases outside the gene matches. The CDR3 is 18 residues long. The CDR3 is CASSLTISAGGSYNEQFF. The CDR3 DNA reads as TGTGCCAGCAGTTTAACGATATCGGCGGGGGGCTCCTACAATGAGCAGTTCTTC.

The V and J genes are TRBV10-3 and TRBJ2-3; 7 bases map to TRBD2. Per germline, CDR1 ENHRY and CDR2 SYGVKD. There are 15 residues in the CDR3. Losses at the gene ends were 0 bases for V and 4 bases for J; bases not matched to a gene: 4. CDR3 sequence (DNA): TGTGCCATCAGTGAGTCGGCGGGGGACCCAGATACGCAGTATTTT. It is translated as CAISESAGDPDTQYF.

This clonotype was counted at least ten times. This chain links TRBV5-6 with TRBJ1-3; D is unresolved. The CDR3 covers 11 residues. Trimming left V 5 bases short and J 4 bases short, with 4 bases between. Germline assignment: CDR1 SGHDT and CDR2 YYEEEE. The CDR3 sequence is CASSVGNTIYF. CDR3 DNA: TGTGCCAGCAGTGTAGGAAACACCATATATTTT.

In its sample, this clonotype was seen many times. CDR3: CASSFSPPGQTNSPLHF. The CDR3 nucleotides read TGCGCCAGCAGCTTCTCCCCCCCTGGACAGACGAATTCACCCCTCCACTTT. The chain has TRBV5-1 and TRBJ1-6; TRBD1 is a possible D gene (6 bases). Trimming took off 2 bases at V and 7 bases at J, with 19 bases between the two ends. The CDR3 totals 17 residues. CDR1 is SGHRS and CDR2 is YFSETQ in the germline V gene.

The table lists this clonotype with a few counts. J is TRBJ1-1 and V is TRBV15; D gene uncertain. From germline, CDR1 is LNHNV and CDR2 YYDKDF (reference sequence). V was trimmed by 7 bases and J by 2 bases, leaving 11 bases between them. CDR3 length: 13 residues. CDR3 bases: TGTGCCACCATGGGCCAGTTAAACACTGAAGCTTTCTTT. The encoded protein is CATMGQLNTEAFF.

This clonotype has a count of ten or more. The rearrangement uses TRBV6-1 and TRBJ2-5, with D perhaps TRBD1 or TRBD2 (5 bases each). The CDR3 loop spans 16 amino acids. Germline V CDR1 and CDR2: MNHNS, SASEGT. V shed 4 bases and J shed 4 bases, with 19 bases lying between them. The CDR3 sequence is CASSARGVAGRETQYF. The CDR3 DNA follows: TGTGCCAGCAGTGCACGGGGAGTGGCAGGGAGAGAGACCCAGTACTTC.

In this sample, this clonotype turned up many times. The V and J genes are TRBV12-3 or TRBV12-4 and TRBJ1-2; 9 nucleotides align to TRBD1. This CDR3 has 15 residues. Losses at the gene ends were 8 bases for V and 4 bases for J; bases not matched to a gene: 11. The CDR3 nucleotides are TGTGCCAGCGCTCCGACAGGGGGAATTACCTATGGCTACACCTTC. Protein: CASAPTGGITYGYTF.

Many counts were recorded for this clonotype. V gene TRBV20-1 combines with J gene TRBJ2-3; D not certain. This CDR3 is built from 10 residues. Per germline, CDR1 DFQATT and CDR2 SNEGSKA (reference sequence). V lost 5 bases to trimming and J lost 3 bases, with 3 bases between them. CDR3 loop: CSAGTDTQYF. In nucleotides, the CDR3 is TGCAGTGCTGGGACAGATACGCAGTATTTT.